The next 10 T cell receptor beta chains were all read from a single sample in a study of Tregs in tolerant kidney transplant recipients. The repertoire was sequenced with immunoSEQ multiplex PCR; TCRdb's copy has only in-frame clones and lacks some. Of 90,000 to 130,000 clones in the sample, nearly 90% are singletons; the top ten hold 0.34%. Sample: CD4+ T cells from blood, taken before the transplant. All receptors derive from a human donor who received a combined kidney and bone marrow transplant.

This clone was observed many times. The gene calls are TRBV4-2 and TRBJ1-2; maybe TRBD1 (6 bases). V was shortened by 6 bases and J by 6 bases, with 14 bases between the two germline ends. From germline, CDR1 is LGHNA and CDR2 YNFKEQ. The CDR3 has 13 residues. The CDR3 spells CASSVRTENGYTF. The CDR3 DNA is TGTGCCAGCAGTGTGCGGACAGAGAATGGCTACACCTTC.

The chain has TRBV7-2 and TRBJ2-7; 8 bases are shared with TRBD2. From germline, CDR1 is SGHTA and CDR2 FQGNSA. Trimming took 6 bases from V and 0 from J; bases not matched to a gene: 7. The CDR3 totals 15 residues. The CDR3 DNA reads as TGTGCCAGCAGTTATGGACTAGCCAACTCCTACGAGCAGTACTTC. It translates to CASSYGLANSYEQYF.

The chain joins TRBV6-1 to TRBJ2-1, with D possibly being TRBD2 (6 bases). Germline V CDR1 and CDR2: MNHNS, SASEGT. V was trimmed by 6 bases and J by 1 base, leaving 13 bases between them. The CDR3 sequence is 15 residues long. The CDR3 DNA sequence: TGTGCCAGCAGGGGGGGAGATGGATCCTACAATGAGCAGTTCTTC. Residues: CASRGGDGSYNEQFF.

This clone was seen only once. The chain combines TRBV7-2 with TRBJ2-3, with 7 bases matching TRBD2. The length of the CDR3 is 15 residues. Per germline, CDR1 SGHTA and CDR2 FQGNSA. J gave up 4 bases and V 5 bases, and 9 bases lay outside the gene matches. The CDR3 here is CASSDKAGASDTQYF. In nucleotides, the CDR3 is TGTGCCAGCAGCGACAAGGCGGGAGCGTCAGATACGCAGTATTTT.

The CDR3: CASSLVPGLAGVYEQYF. The CDR3 bases are TGTGCCAGCAGCTTAGTCCCGGGACTAGCGGGAGTCTACGAGCAGTACTTC. The chain is built from TRBV7-9 and TRBJ2-7; TRBD2 matches 14 bases. Trimming removed 1 base from V and 3 bases from J; junction bases left unmatched: 5. This CDR3 is built from 17 residues. The germline V gene encodes CDR1 SEHNR and CDR2 FQNEAQ (reference sequence).

This chain connects TRBV7-2 to TRBJ1-2, with 7 nucleotides matching TRBD1. The CDR3 is 15 residues long. The V gene's germline CDR1 is SGHTA and CDR2 FQGNSA. With 4 bases clipped from V and 4 bases from J, the junction kept 9 bases outside the gene matches. CDR3 in DNA: TGTGCCAGCAGCTCGAGCTACAGGGGCCGCTATGGCTACACCTTC. The encoded protein is CASSSSYRGRYGYTF.

J is TRBJ1-1 and V is TRBV18; TRBD1 might be the D (5 bases). CDR3 size: 13 residues. V dropped 5 bases and J dropped 3 bases, with 10 bases sitting between them. The V gene's germline CDR1 is KGHSH and CDR2 LQKENI. The CDR3 loop reads CASSSGMDTEAFF. The CDR3 DNA sequence: TGTGCCAGCTCATCAGGGATGGACACTGAAGCTTTCTTT. Filled out from reference TRBV18 and TRBJ1-1, the complete variable domain reads NAGVMQNPRHLVRRRGQEARLRCSPMKGHSHVYWYRQLPEEGLKFMVYLQKENIIDESGMPKERFSAEFPKEGPSILRIQQVVRGDSAAYFCASSSGMDTEAFFGQGTRLTVV.

This chain joins TRBV5-1 and TRBJ2-1, with TRBD2 identical over 7 bases. The CDR3 loop spans 15 amino acids. CDR1 is SGHRS, CDR2 YFSETQ, per germline. V shed 3 bases, J shed 8 bases, and the junction held 11 bases outside the gene matches. CDR3 coding DNA: TGCGCCAGCAGCTCGGCCGGGAGGCGGCTCGATGAGCAGTTCTTC. Residues: CASSSAGRRLDEQFF.

The chain couples TRBV27 to TRBJ2-2; D is unclear. The V and J ends lost 2 bases and 4 bases respectively, with 5 bases between them. CDR3 length: 13 amino acids. Germline assignment: CDR1 MNHEY and CDR2 SMNVEV (reference sequence). Written as DNA, the CDR3 is TGTGCCAGCAGTTTAATCGTCACCGGGGAGCTGTTTTTT. It encodes CASSLIVTGELFF.

This chain connects TRBV15 to TRBJ1-5; D may be TRBD1 (6 bases). The germline V gene encodes CDR1 LNHNV and CDR2 YYDKDF (reference sequence). CDR3 length: 15 amino acids. V was trimmed by 3 bases and J by 3 bases, leaving 12 bases between them. The CDR3 DNA is TGTGCCACCAGCAGGGGAGGGGGGCCCAATCAGCCCCAGCATTTT. It encodes CATSRGGGPNQPQHF. Complete variable domain (other parts from reference TRBV15 and TRBJ1-5): DAMVIQNPRYQVTQFGKPVTLSCSQTLNHNVMYWYQQKSSQAPKLLFHYYDKDFNNEADTPDNFQSRRPNTSFCFLDIRSPGLGDTAMYLCATSRGGGPNQPQHFGDGTRLSIL.